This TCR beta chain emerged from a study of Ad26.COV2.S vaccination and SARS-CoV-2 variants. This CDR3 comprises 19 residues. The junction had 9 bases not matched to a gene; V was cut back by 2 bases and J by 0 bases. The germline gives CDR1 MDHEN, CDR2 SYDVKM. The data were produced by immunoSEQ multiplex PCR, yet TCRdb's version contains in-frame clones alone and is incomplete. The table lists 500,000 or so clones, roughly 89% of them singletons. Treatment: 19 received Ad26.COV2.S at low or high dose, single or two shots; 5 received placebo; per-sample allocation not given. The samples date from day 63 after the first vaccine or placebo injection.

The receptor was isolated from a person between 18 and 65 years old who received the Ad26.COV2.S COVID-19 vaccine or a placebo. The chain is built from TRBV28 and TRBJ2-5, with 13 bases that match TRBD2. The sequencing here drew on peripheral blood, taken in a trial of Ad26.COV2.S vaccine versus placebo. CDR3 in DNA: TGTGCCAGCAGTTTACCCCCGGGACTAGCGGGGCCCTACCAAGAGACCCAGTACTTC. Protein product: CASSLPPGLAGPYQETQYF.